This T cell receptor (beta chain) was captured in a study of blood T cell repertoires in COVID-19. As for the study in general: COVID-19 samples from acute and convalescent phases originated in the United States, Italy and Spain. Sources were T cells, B-cell-depleted T cells, or PBMCs; the material itself was cDNA or gDNA.

Source study methods: Estimated nucleated cell counts came from reference gene primer amplification. Assay: immunoSEQ multiplex PCR; the TCRdb copy retains only in-frame clones and omits some. The DNA was the basis for D and trimming; V, J and clone size are from that table. Of about 110,000 clones in the sample, 60% to 85% were seen once. The CDR3 extends over 12 amino acids. Per germline, CDR1 DFQATT and CDR2 SNEGSKA (reference sequence). V gave up 3 bases and J gave up 4 bases, with 9 bases separating them. The origin of this receptor is a woman aged 40 to 55 with acute or convalescent COVID-19. This rearrangement joins TRBV20-1 to TRBJ1-2, with no clear D. Material: peripheral blood. CDR3 in DNA: TGCAGTGCTAGTCTGGGGAGCTATGGCTACACCTTC. It codes for CSASLGSYGYTF.